Following are 4 T cell receptor beta chains from one sample sequenced in a study of cytomegalovirus exposure and HLA in healthy donors. The PCR employed 60 Vbeta primers together with 13 Jbeta primers. Sequenced by immunoSEQ multiplex PCR; TCRdb stores in-frame clones only, minus some. This table holds roughly 120,000 clones, around 83% found once. The source material was PBMCs. These receptors were taken from a woman in her late teens or twenties in good health and CMV-seropositive.

This clone was seen only once. This rearrangement joins TRBV12-5 to TRBJ1-1; D remains ambiguous. Trimming pared 6 bases from V and 6 bases from J, leaving 5 bases between. CDR1 is LGHNT, CDR2 FRNRAP, per germline. The CDR3 runs 10 residues. CDR3 in amino acids: CASGQAEAFF. In DNA form, the CDR3 reads TGTGCTAGTGGCCAGGCTGAAGCTTTCTTT.

The chain links TRBV11-2 to TRBJ2-2; D ambiguous. Germline V gene lookup returns CDR1 SGHAT and CDR2 FQNNGV. The V end lost 0 bases, the J end lost 5 bases, and 7 bases lay between the germline ends. The CDR3 is 14 residues long. The CDR3 spells CASSLDFGTGELFF. CDR3 coding DNA: TGTGCCAGCAGCTTAGATTTCGGGACCGGGGAGCTGTTTTTT. The complete variable domain, with remaining parts taken from reference TRBV11-2 and TRBJ2-2, reads EAGVAQSPRYKIIEKRQSVAFWCNPISGHATLYWYQQILGQGPKLLIQFQNNGVVDDSQLPKDRFSAERLKGVDSTLKIQPAKLEDSAVYLCASSLDFGTGELFFGEGSRLTVL.

V and J are TRBV7-9 and TRBJ1-1; 10 nucleotides match TRBD1. Germline assignment: CDR1 SEHNR and CDR2 FQNEAQ (reference sequence). J lost 5 bases, V lost 5 bases, and 5 bases had no gene match. The CDR3 is made up of 14 amino acids. The CDR3 sequence: CASSPTGGRTEAFF. The DNA for the CDR3 is TGTGCCAGCAGCCCGACAGGGGGCAGGACTGAAGCTTTCTTT.

The chain is built from TRBV5-6 and TRBJ2-1; D ambiguous. CDR1 is SGHDT and CDR2 is YYEEEE in the germline V gene. This CDR3 region has 14 residues. Trimming removed 5 bases from V and 2 bases from J, with 11 bases in between. The CDR3 loop reads CASSRGLTYNEQFF. In DNA, the CDR3 is TGTGCCAGCAGTCGCGGCCTAACCTACAATGAGCAGTTCTTC.